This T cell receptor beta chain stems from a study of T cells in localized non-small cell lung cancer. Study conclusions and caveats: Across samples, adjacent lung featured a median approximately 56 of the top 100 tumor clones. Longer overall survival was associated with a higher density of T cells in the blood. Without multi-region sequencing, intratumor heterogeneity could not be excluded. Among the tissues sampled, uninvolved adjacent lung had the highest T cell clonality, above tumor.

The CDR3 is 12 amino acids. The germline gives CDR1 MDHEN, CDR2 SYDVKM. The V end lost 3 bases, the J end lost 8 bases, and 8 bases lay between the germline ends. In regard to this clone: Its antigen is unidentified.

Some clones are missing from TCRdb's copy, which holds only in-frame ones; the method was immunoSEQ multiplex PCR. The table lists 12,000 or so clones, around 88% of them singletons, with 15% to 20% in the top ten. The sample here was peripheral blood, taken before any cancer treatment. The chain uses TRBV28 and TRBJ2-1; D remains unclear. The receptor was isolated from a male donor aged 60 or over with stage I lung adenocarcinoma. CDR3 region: CASSLGQDEQFF. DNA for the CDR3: TGTGCCAGCAGTTTGGGCCAGGATGAGCAGTTCTTC.